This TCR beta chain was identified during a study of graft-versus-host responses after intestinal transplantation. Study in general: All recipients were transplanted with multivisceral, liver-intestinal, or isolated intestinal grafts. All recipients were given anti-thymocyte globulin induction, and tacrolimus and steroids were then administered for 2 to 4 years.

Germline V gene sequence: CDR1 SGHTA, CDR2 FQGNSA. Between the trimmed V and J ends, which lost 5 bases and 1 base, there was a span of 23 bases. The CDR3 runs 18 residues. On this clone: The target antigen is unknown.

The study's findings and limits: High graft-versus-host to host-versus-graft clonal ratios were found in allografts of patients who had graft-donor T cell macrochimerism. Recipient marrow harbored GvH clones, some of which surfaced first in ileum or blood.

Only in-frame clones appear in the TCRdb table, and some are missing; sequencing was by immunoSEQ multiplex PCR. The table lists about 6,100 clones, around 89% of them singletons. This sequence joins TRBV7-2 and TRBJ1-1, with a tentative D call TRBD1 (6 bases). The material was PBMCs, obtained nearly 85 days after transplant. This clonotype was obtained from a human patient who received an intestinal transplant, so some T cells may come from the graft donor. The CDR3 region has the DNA TGTGCCAGCAGCCCAACGCCGGGACACCTGCCCGCGAACACTGAAGCTTTCTTT. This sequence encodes CASSPTPGHLPANTEAFF.